The clone carrying this T cell receptor beta chain was found a few times. Its specificity is unknown. Original analysis: Because ImmunoSEQ provided only junction sequences with no quality scores, the filtering differed. Assay: immunoSEQ multiplex PCR; the TCRdb copy retains only in-frame clones and omits some. That table gives V, J and clone size, and the DNA gave D and trimming. The sample yields fewer than 650,000 clones, roughly 79% seen once. This record comes from a study of shared clonotypes between healthy human individuals. Study-level findings and limits: Tissues were not sampled, only blood, and their repertoires likely differ.

Germline V gives CDR1 SNHLY, CDR2 FYNNEI. CDR3 length: 15 residues. The ends were cut back, 6 bases at V and 6 bases at J, with 15 bases in the middle. The origin of this receptor is a woman aged 40 to 49 in good health. Some clones in this sample may be carry-over from other donors' samples. Sequenced input: PBMCs. The chain recombines TRBV2 with TRBJ1-6, with D tentatively TRBD1 (5 bases). The CDR3, as DNA: TGTGCCAGCAGGGAGGGACGGTGGGTTAATTCACCCCTCCACTTT. Translating it yields CASREGRWVNSPLHF.